The clone carrying this T cell receptor (beta chain) came up a few times. As yet, its antigen is unknown. The junction departs from the called germline gene at one end, perhaps through a read error. Via MiXCR, TCRdb re-called the reads, giving one row per CDR3 protein. The data contain under 90,000 distinct CDR3 sequences, approximately 22% of them singletons. The CDR3 has 13 amino acids. The data were obtained in a study of T cell repertoires in cytomegalovirus infection. In the study overall: It was the public TCR beta signatures that indicated both CMV infection and matching HLA type.

Study-level findings and limits: Clonotypes of TCR beta that were HLA-C-restricted and CMV-specific dominated the ex vivo response. Summed public TCR beta family frequency identified CMV carriers bearing the relevant HLA.

This receptor was taken from a human donor in good health (CMV status not recorded). Some clones in this sample may be carry-over from other donors' samples. Sequences were obtained from PBMCs, sequenced either directly or after in vitro stimulation (not recorded which). The gene calls are TRBV12-3 or TRBV12-4 and TRBJ2-1; 10 positions match TRBD2. CDR3 bases: TGTGCCAGCAGTTTAGGGTCTAGCGGGAGTGGAATCTTC. Translating it yields CASSLGSSGSGIF.